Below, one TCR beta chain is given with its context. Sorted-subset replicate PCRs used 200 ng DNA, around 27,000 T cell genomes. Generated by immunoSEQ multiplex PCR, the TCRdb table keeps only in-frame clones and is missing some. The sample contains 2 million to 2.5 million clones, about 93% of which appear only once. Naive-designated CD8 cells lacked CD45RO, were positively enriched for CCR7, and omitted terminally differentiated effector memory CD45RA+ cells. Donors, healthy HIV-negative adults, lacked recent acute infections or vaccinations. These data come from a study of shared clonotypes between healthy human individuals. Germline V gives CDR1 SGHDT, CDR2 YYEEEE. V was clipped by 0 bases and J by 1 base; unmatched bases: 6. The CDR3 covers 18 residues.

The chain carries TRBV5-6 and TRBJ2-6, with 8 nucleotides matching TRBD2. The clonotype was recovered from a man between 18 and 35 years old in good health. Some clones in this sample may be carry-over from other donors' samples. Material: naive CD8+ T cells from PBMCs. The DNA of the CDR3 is TGTGCCAGCAGCTTGGGTCCGGGAGGGCCATCTGGGGCCAACGTCCTGACTTTC. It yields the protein CASSLGPGGPSGANVLTF.